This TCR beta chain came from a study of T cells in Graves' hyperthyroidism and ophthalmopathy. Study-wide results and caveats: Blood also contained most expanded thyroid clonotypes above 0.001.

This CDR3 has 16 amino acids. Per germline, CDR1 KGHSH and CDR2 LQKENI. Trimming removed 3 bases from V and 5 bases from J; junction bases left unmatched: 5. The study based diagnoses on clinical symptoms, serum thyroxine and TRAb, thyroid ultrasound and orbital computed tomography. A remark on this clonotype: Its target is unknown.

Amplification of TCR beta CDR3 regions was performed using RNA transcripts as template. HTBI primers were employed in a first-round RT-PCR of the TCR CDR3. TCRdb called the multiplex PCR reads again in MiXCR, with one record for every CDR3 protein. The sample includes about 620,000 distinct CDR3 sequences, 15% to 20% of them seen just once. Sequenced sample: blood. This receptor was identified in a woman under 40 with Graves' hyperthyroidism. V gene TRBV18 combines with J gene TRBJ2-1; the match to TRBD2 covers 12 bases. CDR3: CASSPELAGGNNEQFF. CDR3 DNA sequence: TGTGCCAGCTCACCGGAACTAGCGGGAGGTAACAATGAGCAGTTCTTC.